This T cell receptor (beta chain) was documented in a study of Ad26.COV2.S vaccination and SARS-CoV-2 variants. Across the study: Intramuscular Ad26.COV2.S at 5x10^10 or 1x10^11 viral particles.

This clone was recorded only once. Its antigen is not known. Profiled with immunoSEQ multiplex PCR; TCRdb holds only in-frame clones, not every one. The data hold more than 300,000 clones, with roughly 90% observed a single time. Notes on the study in general: Measurement of non-spike TCR breadth gave similar results in vaccine and placebo recipients. Recipients given vaccine exceeded placebo recipients in spike-specific TCR breadth.

Germline CDR1 LNHDA, CDR2 SQIVND (reference sequence). The CDR3 is made up of 16 amino acids. The V gene lost 3 bases and the J gene lost 1 base, with 15 bases spanning the gap. Treatment in this sample: over 15 received Ad26.COV2.S at low or high dose, single or two shots; about 5 received placebo; per-sample allocation not given. Day 63 after the first injection of vaccine or placebo was the sampling time. The sample consisted of peripheral blood, taken in a trial of Ad26.COV2.S vaccine versus placebo. This sequence joins TRBV19 and TRBJ2-5, with D perhaps assigned TRBD1 or TRBD2 (5 bases each). The clonotype originates from a person aged 18 to 59 who received the Ad26.COV2.S COVID-19 vaccine or a placebo. The CDR3 sequence is CASSIDLRGSQETQYF. DNA for the CDR3: TGTGCCAGTAGTATTGACTTACGGGGCTCCCAAGAGACCCAGTACTTC.